Presented here are 22 T cell receptor beta chains from one specimen sequenced in a study of CD8+ T cells in alopecia areata. RNA extraction was followed by reverse transcription into cDNA, which acted as the sequencing template. The repertoire was sequenced with immunoSEQ multiplex PCR; TCRdb's copy has only in-frame clones and lacks some. The repertoire holds fewer than 250,000 clones, with 50% to 60% as singletons. The sequenced sample was CD4+ T cells sorted from blood, obtained at week 0. The receptors were gathered from a human donor with alopecia areata.

This chain connects TRBV13 to TRBJ2-7, with 15 bases matching TRBD2. Germline values: CDR1 PRHDT, CDR2 FYEKMQ (reference sequence). The ends lost 1 base at V and 0 bases at J; junction bases unmatched: 4. The CDR3 runs to 18 residues. CDR3: CASSLEGLAGGRSYEQYF. The CDR3 region has the DNA TGTGCCAGCAGCTTAGAGGGACTAGCGGGGGGCCGCTCCTACGAGCAGTACTTC. Together with reference TRBV13 and TRBJ2-7, the CDR3 gives the full variable domain: AAGVIQSPRHLIKEKRETATLKCYPIPRHDTVYWYQQGPGQDPQFLISFYEKMQSDKGSIPDRFSAQQFSDYHSELNMSSLELGDSALYFCASSLEGLAGGRSYEQYFGPGTRLTVT.

This sequence joins TRBV29-1 and TRBJ2-1, with D perhaps matching TRBD1 (5 bases). With 4 bases removed from V and 5 bases from J, the gap between germline ends came to 12 bases. The CDR3 covers 13 residues. The germline gives CDR1 SQVTM, CDR2 ANQGSEA. CDR3: CSVAGILHNEQFF. In nucleotides, the CDR3 is TGCAGCGTTGCAGGGATCCTCCACAATGAGCAGTTCTTC.

The chain couples TRBV30 to TRBJ1-1; 7 bases line up with TRBD1. With V trimmed by 4 bases and J by 8 bases, 7 bases remained unmatched. This CDR3 has 12 amino acids. Germline V lookup: CDR1 GTSNPN, CDR2 SVGIG (reference sequence). CDR3 DNA: TGTGCCTGGAAAGGACAGGCCCCCGAAGCTTTCTTT. Translation gives CAWKGQAPEAFF. Using reference TRBV30 and TRBJ1-1 for the parts outside the CDR3, the full variable domain is SQTIHQWPATLVQPVGSPLSLECTVEGTSNPNLYWYRQAAGRGLQLLFYSVGIGQISSEVPQNLSASRPQDRQFILSSKKLLLSDSGFYLCAWKGQAPEAFFGQGTRLTVV.

This clone was seen more than once but under ten times. The chain has TRBV19 and TRBJ1-1; D unclear. The CDR3 runs 12 residues. Germline lookup yields CDR1 LNHDA and CDR2 SQIVND (reference sequence). V lost 5 bases and J lost 1, with 5 bases in between. The CDR3 region is CASSYSNTEAFF. In DNA, the CDR3 is TGTGCCAGTAGTTACTCGAACACTGAAGCTTTCTTT.

This clone has a handful of counts. The chain employs TRBV7-2 and TRBJ2-1; 9 nucleotides align to TRBD2. The J segment lost 5 bases and the V segment lost 2 bases, leaving 4 bases of the junction unmatched. The CDR3 contains 15 residues. Per germline, CDR1 SGHTA and CDR2 FQGNSA. The CDR3 loop reads CASSLRGRANNEQFF. CDR3 coding DNA: TGTGCCAGCAGCTTACGCGGGAGGGCCAACAATGAGCAGTTCTTC.

The genes are TRBV15 and TRBJ1-3, with D perhaps TRBD1 (6 bases). Germline values: CDR1 LNHNV, CDR2 YYDKDF (reference sequence). Trimming left V 0 bases short and J 0 bases short, with 9 bases between. The CDR3 loop spans 16 amino acids. CDR3 nucleotides: TGTGCCACCAGCAGAGACACAGGGAGCTCTGGAAACACCATATATTTT. Its translation: CATSRDTGSSGNTIYF.

J is TRBJ2-2 and V is TRBV25-1; the D is unclear. There are 16 residues in the CDR3. V lost 0 bases and J 1 base, leaving 9 bases between the germline ends. CDR1 is MGHDK and CDR2 is SYGVNS in the germline V gene. The CDR3 DNA follows: TGTGCCAGCAGTGAATATCCCCAGAAGAACACCGGGGAGCTGTTTTTT. Translated, it gives CASSEYPQKNTGELFF.

The J gene is TRBJ1-1, the V gene TRBV29-1; 7 bases fit TRBD1. From germline, CDR1 is SQVTM and CDR2 ANQGSEA. V dropped 5 bases and J dropped 0; count of bases not matched to a gene: 0. This CDR3 comprises 12 residues. The chain's CDR3 is CSVTGVNTEAFF. The DNA for the CDR3 is TGCAGCGTTACAGGGGTGAACACTGAAGCTTTCTTT.

The chain uses TRBV6-1 and TRBJ2-7; D is ambiguous. Per the germline V gene, CDR1 is MNHNS and CDR2 is SASEGT. The CDR3 length is 13 residues. V dropped 7 bases and J dropped 3 bases, with 13 bases sitting between them. Here the CDR3 reads CASNNPQDYEQYF. The CDR3 bases are TGTGCCAGCAACAACCCACAAGACTACGAGCAGTACTTC.

The chain employs TRBV9 and TRBJ1-1; no clear D. This CDR3 comprises 14 residues. CDR1 and CDR2 (germline): SGDLS, YYNGEE. V lost 0 bases to trimming and J lost 7 bases, with 13 bases between them. The CDR3 DNA reads TGTGCCAGCAGCGTAGAGATCGGGGAGTTTGAAGCTTTCTTT. It encodes CASSVEIGEFEAFF.

This clone has a handful of counts. V is TRBV7-9 and J is TRBJ1-1; maybe TRBD1 (6 bases). Trimming stripped 8 bases from V and 4 bases from J, with 20 bases between. The CDR3 loop spans 15 amino acids. Germline V gene sequence: CDR1 SEHNR, CDR2 FQNEAQ (reference sequence). DNA for the CDR3: TGTGCCAGCGATACAGGGAGGGGTCGGACCACTGAAGCTTTCTTT. Translation gives CASDTGRGRTTEAFF.

This clone was counted between two and nine times. The chain combines TRBV29-1 with TRBJ2-3, with D possibly TRBD2 on 6 matching bases. V lost 4 bases and J lost 2, with 16 bases in between. Germline assignment: CDR1 SQVTM and CDR2 ANQGSEA. The CDR3 length is 15 residues. The CDR3 reads CSVVAAVLVTDTQYF. DNA of the CDR3: TGCAGCGTTGTAGCGGCGGTCCTGGTCACAGATACGCAGTATTTT.

This clone was detected only once. The rearrangement uses TRBV6-5 and TRBJ2-7; TRBD1 is a possible D gene (7 bases). V was cut by 2 bases and J by 5 bases, with 16 bases left in between. The germline V gene has CDR1 MNHEY and CDR2 SVGAGI. This CDR3 contains 15 residues. The CDR3 protein is CASSYEGQRADEQYF. The CDR3 DNA reads TGTGCCAGCAGTTACGAGGGACAGCGGGCCGACGAGCAGTACTTC.

This clone has more than one count but fewer than ten. This chain links TRBV6-5 with TRBJ2-7; TRBD2 matches at 8 bases. V was clipped by 4 bases and J by 2 bases; unmatched bases: 7. The CDR3 length is 15 residues. The V gene's germline CDR1 is MNHEY and CDR2 SVGAGI. The CDR3 region has the DNA TGTGCCAGCAGTTCTGGACTAGCACTTACCTACGAGCAGTACTTC. It is translated as CASSSGLALTYEQYF.

The V call is TRBV18, the J call TRBJ1-1; tentatively, D is TRBD1 (5 bases). The CDR3 has 12 amino acids. The ends were cut back, 3 bases at V and 10 bases at J, with 12 bases in the middle. Germline V gene lookup returns CDR1 KGHSH and CDR2 LQKENI. CDR3: CASSPPGVVAFF. The CDR3 DNA reads as TGTGCCAGCTCACCGCCGGGGGTTGTAGCTTTCTTT.

This chain links TRBV4-2 with TRBJ2-3; 9 bases are shared with TRBD2. The V and J ends lost 0 bases and 0 bases, in that order; junction bases with no gene match: 13. The CDR3 extends over 20 amino acids. CDR1 LGHNA and CDR2 YNFKEQ come from the germline V gene. DNA of the CDR3: TGTGCCAGCAGCCAAGATCTACGCCTAGCGGGGCACGTAAGCACAGATACGCAGTATTTT. As protein: CASSQDLRLAGHVSTDTQYF.

The chain uses TRBV29-1 and TRBJ1-1; the match to TRBD1 covers 7 bases. Germline V lookup: CDR1 SQVTM, CDR2 ANQGSEA. After removal of 7 bases from V and 3 bases from J, the junction contained 8 bases not matched to a gene. This CDR3 is built from 13 residues. The CDR3 reads CSARQGFDTEAFF. The CDR3 coding sequence is TGCAGCGCCCGACAGGGTTTCGACACTGAAGCTTTCTTT.

This chain connects TRBV29-1 to TRBJ1-1; no reliable D call. The V gene lost 4 bases and the J gene lost 1 base, with 19 bases spanning the gap. Germline CDR1 reads SQVTM; CDR2 reads ANQGSEA. The CDR3 is 16 amino acids. The CDR3 region is CSVAIFIGIRNTEAFF. DNA of the CDR3: TGCAGCGTTGCGATTTTCATCGGTATAAGGAACACTGAAGCTTTCTTT. Using reference TRBV29-1 and TRBJ1-1 for the parts outside the CDR3, the full variable domain is SAVISQKPSRDICQRGTSLTIQCQVDSQVTMMFWYRQQPGQSLTLIATANQGSEATYESGFVIDKFPISRPNLTFSTLTVSNMSPEDSSIYLCSVAIFIGIRNTEAFFGQGTRLTVV.

This clone was found a few times. The chain carries TRBV9 and TRBJ1-1; TRBD1 matches 7 bases. Trimming took 4 bases from V and 3 from J; bases not matched to a gene: 9. This CDR3 comprises 15 residues. Germline V gene lookup returns CDR1 SGDLS and CDR2 YYNGEE. CDR3 in DNA: TGTGCCAGCAGCCGGACAGGAAGTAAGGACACTGAAGCTTTCTTT. It encodes CASSRTGSKDTEAFF.

The chain has TRBV6-5 and TRBJ1-5, with a tentative D call TRBD1 (5 bases). The CDR3 consists of 15 residues. Germline CDR1 is MNHEY and CDR2 is SVGAGI. The V end was cut by 0 bases, the J end by 6 bases, with 12 bases between. The CDR3 protein is CASSYSSGDPQPQHF. The CDR3 DNA reads TGTGCCAGCAGTTACTCGTCCGGGGACCCTCAGCCCCAGCATTTT.

The chain is built from TRBV28 and TRBJ1-2; D remains unclear. CDR1 is MDHEN, CDR2 SYDVKM, per germline. V was clipped by 4 bases and J by 4 bases, with 7 bases between them. The CDR3 sequence is 12 residues long. The CDR3 coding sequence is TGTGCCAGCAGTTCCCTGGCCTATGGCTACACCTTC. Protein product: CASSSLAYGYTF.

This clone occurred many times. The CDR3 DNA follows: TGTGCCATCAGTGAGGACATCTCTGGAAACACCATATATTTT. Translating it yields CAISEDISGNTIYF. The rearrangement links TRBV10-3 to TRBJ1-3; the D is unclear. The CDR3 consists of 14 residues. Germline CDR1 and CDR2: ENHRY and SYGVKD. The ends were cut back, 2 bases at V and 0 bases at J, with 5 bases in the middle.